This paragraph covers one T cell receptor (beta chain) sequence. The CDR3 is 15 amino acids. V shed 2 bases and J shed 7 bases, with 15 bases lying between them. Per the germline V gene, CDR1 is SNHLY and CDR2 is FYNNEI. This specimen comes from a study of blood T cell repertoires in COVID-19. Looking at the study overall: Samples taken during acute and convalescent COVID-19 were collected in the United States, Italy and Spain. In each case, the material was cDNA or gDNA derived from T cells, B-cell-depleted T cells, or PBMCs.

Per the study methods: Estimation of nucleated cell counts relied on the amplification of reference gene primers. Assay used: immunoSEQ multiplex PCR; TCRdb lists only in-frame clones, some missing. V, J and clone size derive from that table, while D and trimming were established from the DNA sequence. The data hold more than 110,000 clones, with about 88% observed a single time. This chain uses TRBV2 with TRBJ2-1; no clear D. This sequence originates from a man between 45 and 60 years old with active or convalescent COVID-19. Material for sequencing was peripheral blood. DNA of the CDR3: TGTGCCAGCAGTGAACTGGAGAGTGCCTGGAATGAGCAGTTCTTC. Translated: CASSELESAWNEQFF.